These 10 T cell receptor beta chains were sequenced from one sample in a study of blood T cell repertoires in COVID-19. The data were produced by immunoSEQ multiplex PCR, yet TCRdb's version contains in-frame clones alone and is incomplete. The sample includes 25,000 to 35,000 clones, roughly 78% of them seen just once. Specimen: peripheral blood. The receptors shown here come from a boy aged 2-15 years with active or convalescent COVID-19.

This chain links TRBV10-3 with TRBJ1-5; no definite D call. The CDR3 extends over 17 amino acids. Germline V lookup: CDR1 ENHRY, CDR2 SYGVKD. V lost 4 bases and J 4 bases, leaving 20 bases between the germline ends. CDR3 residues: CAISAFQRVHPNQPQHF. The CDR3 DNA follows: TGTGCCATCAGTGCTTTCCAGCGGGTCCACCCAAATCAGCCCCAGCATTTT.

This clone was observed a few times. The chain is built from TRBV4-1 and TRBJ2-5, with a tentative D call TRBD2 (5 bases). Germline assignment: CDR1 MGHRA and CDR2 YSYEKL. The CDR3 contains 16 residues. The ends were cut back, 3 bases at V and 3 bases at J, with 17 bases in the middle. The CDR3 loop is CASSHRPKEREETQYF. The CDR3 nucleotides read TGCGCCAGCAGCCATAGACCAAAAGAGAGGGAAGAGACCCAGTACTTC.

This chain links TRBV28 with TRBJ1-1; 8 bases map to TRBD1. The J segment lost 5 bases and the V segment lost 7 bases, leaving 15 bases of the junction unmatched. Germline loops: CDR1 MDHEN, CDR2 SYDVKM. CDR3 length: 16 amino acids. The CDR3 DNA reads as TGTGCCAGCACATTCAGGGGGCAATTAGTTGATACTGAAGCTTTCTTT. Encoded protein: CASTFRGQLVDTEAFF.

The chain employs TRBV7-6 and TRBJ2-1; 9 positions match TRBD1. Germline V CDR1 and CDR2: SGHVS, FNYEAQ. The CDR3 consists of 17 residues. J gave up 6 bases and V 3 bases, and 12 bases lay outside the gene matches. CDR3 sequence (DNA): TGTGCCAGCAGCTTTCGGCCCGGGACAGGGAGGCGCAATGAGCAGTTCTTC. Protein sequence: CASSFRPGTGRRNEQFF.

CDR3 sequence reads: CASSTTTGLRGETQYF. The CDR3 DNA reads TGTGCCAGTAGTACAACTACAGGGCTAAGAGGGGAGACCCAGTACTTC. This sequence joins TRBV19 and TRBJ2-5; D is possibly TRBD1 (6 bases). The CDR3 sequence is 16 residues long. V dropped 4 bases and J dropped 5 bases, with 20 bases sitting between them. Germline-derived CDR1 and CDR2 are LNHDA and SQIVND (reference sequence).

The V and J genes are TRBV4-1 and TRBJ1-2, with 7 positions matching TRBD1. CDR1 and CDR2 from the germline V gene are MGHRA and YSYEKL. V trimming: 0 bases; J trimming: 2 bases; junction bases outside the gene matches: 6. The CDR3 covers 16 residues. CDR3 loop: CASSQDATGDNYGYTF. The DNA of the CDR3 is TGCGCCAGCAGCCAAGATGCTACAGGGGACAACTATGGCTACACCTTC.

J is TRBJ2-7 and V is TRBV10-3; 8 bases map to TRBD2. J gave up 4 bases and V 4 bases, and 6 bases lay outside the gene matches. CDR1 and CDR2 from the germline V gene are ENHRY and SYGVKD. CDR3 length equals 14 residues. The CDR3 DNA is TGTGCCATCAGTGCCACTAGCGGAGTATACGAGCAGTACTTC. Translated: CAISATSGVYEQYF.

This chain joins TRBV14 and TRBJ2-3, with TRBD2 matching over 7 bases. The CDR3 sequence is 13 residues long. Germline V gene sequence: CDR1 SGHDN, CDR2 FVKESK. Germline trimming cut 1 base from V and 9 bases from J; bases unmatched to any gene: 4. The CDR3 sequence is CASSQGSAGTQYF. CDR3 coding DNA: TGTGCCAGCAGCCAAGGCTCAGCGGGAACGCAGTATTTT.

This chain joins TRBV19 and TRBJ2-1, with TRBD1 matching 9 bases. This CDR3 region has 15 residues. J lost 6 bases, V lost 3 bases, and 6 bases had no gene match. Germline V lookup: CDR1 LNHDA, CDR2 SQIVND (reference sequence). The CDR3 spells CASSISGTGLNEQFF. CDR3 sequence (DNA): TGTGCCAGTAGTATTTCCGGGACAGGGCTCAATGAGCAGTTCTTC.

There are a few counts of this clone. J is TRBJ1-5 and V is TRBV6-2 or TRBV6-3; possibly TRBD1 for D (5 bases). CDR1 is MNHEY and CDR2 is SVGEGT in the germline V gene. This CDR3 is 12 amino acids long. V was pared by 4 bases and J by 6 bases, with 7 bases between. For the CDR3, the DNA is TGTGCCAGCAGTTCCGGGGGTCAGCCCCAGCATTTT. Translating gives CASSSGGQPQHF.